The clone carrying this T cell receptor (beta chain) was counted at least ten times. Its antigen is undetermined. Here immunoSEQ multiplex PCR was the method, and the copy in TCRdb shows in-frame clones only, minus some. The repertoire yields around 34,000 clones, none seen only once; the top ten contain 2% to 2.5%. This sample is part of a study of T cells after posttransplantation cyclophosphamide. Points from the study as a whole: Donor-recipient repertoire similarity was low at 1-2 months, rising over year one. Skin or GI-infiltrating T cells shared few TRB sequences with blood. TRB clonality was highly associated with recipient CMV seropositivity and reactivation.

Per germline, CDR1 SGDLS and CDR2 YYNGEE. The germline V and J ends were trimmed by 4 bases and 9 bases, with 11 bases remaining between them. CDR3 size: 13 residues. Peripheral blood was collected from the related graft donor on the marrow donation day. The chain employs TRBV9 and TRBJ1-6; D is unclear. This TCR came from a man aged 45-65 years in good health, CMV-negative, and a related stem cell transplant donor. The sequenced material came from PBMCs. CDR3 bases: TGTGCCAGCAGCCCCGAATTACTTTCACCCCTCCACTTT. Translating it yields CASSPELLSPLHF.